A selection of T cell receptor beta chains follows, all from one sample in a study of blood T cell repertoires in COVID-19. The assay was immunoSEQ multiplex PCR, and TCRdb's table has in-frame clones only and misses some. The sample yields about 310,000 clones, around 87% seen once. The sample taken for sequencing was peripheral blood. The source of these receptors is a middle-aged woman with COVID-19, enrolled during active disease. Each CDR3 is given with its conserved first and last residue. D genes are given only for firm matches. The size of a clone is reported for some rows only, either as once, few or many, or as a class for expanded clones.

>NA|TRBJ1-1|TRBV7-8|NA
TGTGCCAGCAGCTTAGCGCGGGGACGAGCTTTCTTT
CASSLARGRAFF
>NA|TRBJ1-2|TRBV7-9|TRBD1
TGTGCCAGCAGCTTTCTTACAGGGGAGGACTATGGCTACACCTTC
CASSFLTGEDYGYTF
>few|TRBJ1-1|TRBV7-9|NA
TGTGCCAGCAGCAGACAAATTAACACTGAAGCTTTCTTT
CASSRQINTEAFF
>once|TRBJ2-7|TRBV10-3|TRBD1
TGTGCCATCAGCCCGACAGGGATCGAGCAGTACTTC
CAISPTGIEQYF
>NA|TRBJ2-2|TRBV5-1|TRBD1
TGCGCCAGCAGCTTGGGGTTGCTAGGGGGCCCCGCGAACACCGGGGAGCTGTTTTTT
CASSLGLLGGPANTGELFF
>NA|TRBJ2-3|TRBV6-2/TRBV6-3|NA
TGTGCCAGCAGTTTCCAATCGGGGAGCGGTTCAGATACGCAGTATTTT
CASSFQSGSGSDTQYF
>NA|TRBJ2-7|TRBV29-1|TRBD1
TGCAGCGTTCTGGTAGGGGGCATGGAGCAGCAGTACTTC
CSVLVGGMEQQYF
>once|TRBJ1-6|TRBV7-9|NA
TGTGCCAGCAGCTTGCCAGGGAAGGATTCACCCCTCCACTTT
CASSLPGKDSPLHF
>NA|TRBJ2-1|TRBV5-4|NA
TGTGCCAGCAGCTTAACAGGTTACAATGAGCAGTTCTTC
CASSLTGYNEQFF
>NA|TRBJ1-5|TRBV18|NA
TGTGCCAGCTCACCGGCAGTCGATCAGCCCCAGCATTTT
CASSPAVDQPQHF
>NA|TRBJ2-1|TRBV7-2|TRBD1
TGTGCCAGCAGCCCCCCGGGACAGCAAGGCAATGAGCAGTTCTTC
CASSPPGQQGNEQFF
>NA|TRBJ1-5|TRBV4-2|NA
TGTGCCAGCAGCCAAGACGTTAGGTCGGAGGCGCAGCAATATAGCAATCAGCCCCAGCATTTT
CASSQDVRSEAQQYSNQPQHF
>NA|TRBJ1-6|TRBV18|NA
TGTGCCAGCTCATCCGCGGGCAACTTAGGCCCGTCACCCCTCCACTTT
CASSSAGNLGPSPLHF
>NA|TRBJ2-7|TRBV11-2|TRBD2
TGTGCCAGCAGCCCCAGACTAGCGGGAGAAGGTAACGAGCAGTACTTC
CASSPRLAGEGNEQYF
>NA|TRBJ2-2|TRBV5-4|TRBD1
TGTGCCAGCAGATGGACAGGGGACGGGGAGCTGTTTTTT
CASRWTGDGELFF
>NA|TRBJ2-3|TRBV7-8|NA
TGTGCCAGCAGCTTAGCCCAGGGGCAAGATACGCAGTATTTT
CASSLAQGQDTQYF
>NA|TRBJ2-7|TRBV19|TRBD1
TGTGCCAGTAGTAGCCTCCGGGACAGGGATCTCGAGCAGTACTTC
CASSSLRDRDLEQYF
>NA|TRBJ1-1|TRBV28|TRBD1
TGTGCCAGCACCCGGACAGGGTACGTCCCTGAAGCTTTCTTT
CASTRTGYVPEAFF
>NA|TRBJ2-1|TRBV27|TRBD2
TGTGCCAGCAGTTTATCTCCTACTAGCGGGAGGGCCGGGTCCTACAATGAGCAGTTCTTC
CASSLSPTSGRAGSYNEQFF
>NA|TRBJ1-1|TRBV19|NA
TGTGCCAGTAGTGAGGGGACAATGAACACTGAAGCTTTCTTT
CASSEGTMNTEAFF
>few|TRBJ1-3|TRBV19|TRBD1
TGTGCCAGTAGTACGCAGGGGGCTGCTGGAAACACCATATATTTT
CASSTQGAAGNTIYF
>NA|TRBJ1-2|TRBV7-2|NA
TGTGCCAGCAGCTCCCAGACGGGAGATGGCTACACCTTC
CASSSQTGDGYTF
>NA|TRBJ2-2|TRBV4-3|TRBD2
TGCGCCAGCAGCCAGGTTCCTAGCGGGAGTATCACCGGGGAGCTGTTTTTT
CASSQVPSGSITGELFF
>NA|TRBJ1-6|TRBV7-2|NA
TGTGCCAGCAGCATCAGTATGGCTAATTCACCCCTCCACTTT
CASSISMANSPLHF
>NA|TRBJ2-3|TRBV5-1|TRBD2
TGCGCCAGCAGCTGGAGAGCGGGAGGGCCGGACACAGATACGCAGTATTTT
CASSWRAGGPDTDTQYF
>NA|TRBJ2-5|TRBV30|TRBD1
TGTGCCTGGAGCCCGGGACAGGGGAAAGAGACCCAGTACTTC
CAWSPGQGKETQYF
>NA|TRBJ1-5|TRBV5-6|TRBD1
TGTGCCAGCAGCTTGGGACAGGGGACATCTCAGCCCCAGCATTTT
CASSLGQGTSQPQHF
>NA|TRBJ1-1|TRBV28|NA
TGTGCCAGCAGGACACTTGCTTACACTGAAGCTTTCTTT
CASRTLAYTEAFF
>NA|TRBJ1-2|TRBV10-2|NA
TGCGCCAGCAGTGAGCGAGGGGGGGTCTATGGCTACACCTTC
CASSERGGVYGYTF
>NA|TRBJ2-1|TRBV3-1/TRBV3-2|NA
TGTGCCAGCAGCCAAGAATCTTTGGCAGGGCAGTTCTTC
CASSQESLAGQFF